Sequencing of this TCR beta chain was carried out in a study of OX40 agonist ivuxolimab in advanced cancers. Assay used: immunoSEQ multiplex PCR; TCRdb lists only in-frame clones, some missing. The sample consists of over 75,000 clones, roughly 93% of them appearing once. The receptor was isolated from an adult with an advanced solid tumor such as melanoma, head and neck, liver or kidney cancer. The starting material was CD4+ or CD8+ T cells sorted from blood, obtained in a trial of the OX40 agonist ivuxolimab.

CDR3 nucleotide sequence: TGTGCCAGCGGGCTTACTAGCGGGAGCCACGAGCAGTACTTC. Protein sequence: CASGLTSGSHEQYF. The chain has TRBV28 and TRBJ2-7, with 11 bases fitting TRBD2. Germline CDR1 MDHEN, CDR2 SYDVKM. V lost 8 bases and J lost 5; bases outside the gene matches: 8. The CDR3 sequence is 14 residues long.